Shown below are 3 T cell receptor beta chains from a single sample sequenced in a study of beta chain features in type 1 diabetes (dated 2018 in TCRdb). On the study overall, not on this receptor specifically: Type 1 diabetes patients showed a moderate but significant shortening of TCRB CDR3 length in all four CD4+ subsets.

The protocol used for the library was the immunoSEQ multiplex PCR assay. The entire isolated RNA was reverse transcribed using the High Capacity cDNA Reverse Transcription Kit, and thus expressed TCRB transcripts were sequenced. Imported from immuneACCESS, the table was reduced by TCRdb to in-frame sequences with V and J called. These copies leave out some clones; in studies compared against another copy, an unresolved V gene accounts for under half, and the cause of the remainder is not known. The sample table lists about 270,000 clones, roughly 13% of them with a count of one. The leading ten clones occupy 0.015% to 0.02% of the sample. Antigens for these TCRs are unknown. The material sequenced was naive CD4+ T cells from blood. The cell subset or site tag for this specimen amounts to: true naive CD4+ T cells. All receptors derive from a man aged 25-40 years with type 1 diabetes.

This clone was counted between two and nine times. This rearrangement joins TRBV9 to TRBJ2-1; 8 bases match TRBD2. The CDR3 is 19 amino acids. V lost 2 bases to trimming and J lost 0 bases; unmatched junction nucleotides: 13. Germline CDR1 and CDR2: SGDLS and YYNGEE. The CDR3 region is CASSVNSSGSKFSYNEQFF. CDR3 coding DNA: TGTGCCAGCAGCGTTAACTCTAGCGGGTCTAAGTTCTCCTACAATGAGCAGTTCTTC.

The J gene is TRBJ2-7, the V gene TRBV27; weak D call: TRBD2 (6 bases). Deletions cut 5 bases from V and 5 bases from J, with 16 bases between. This CDR3 contains 14 residues. Germline V lookup: CDR1 MNHEY, CDR2 SMNVEV (reference sequence). CDR3 amino acids: CASSPLRENDEQYF. Here the CDR3 DNA reads TGTGCCAGCAGTCCCCTACGGGAGAATGACGAGCAGTACTTC.

The chain links TRBV7-3 to TRBJ1-2; TRBD1 matches 9 bases. The CDR3 covers 12 residues. The germline gives CDR1 SGHTA, CDR2 FQGTGA. V was clipped by 7 bases and J by 8 bases; unmatched bases: 5. This CDR3 reads CASTDRGEGYTF. The CDR3 DNA follows: TGTGCCAGCACCGACAGGGGGGAAGGCTACACCTTC.